The 22 T cell receptor beta chains given below trace back to one sample, sequenced in a study of shared clonotypes between healthy human individuals. Repertoires were generated with immunoSEQ multiplex PCR, while TCRdb's copy carries only in-frame clones and drops some. The table records about half a million clones, about 78% of them present only once. Sequencing was carried out using PBMCs. These receptors were collected from a woman between 35 and 50 years old in good health. Some clones in this sample may be carry-over from other donors' samples.

This chain links TRBV4-2 with TRBJ1-3, with D possibly being TRBD1 (5 bases). The V gene lost 0 bases and the J gene lost 11 bases, with 14 bases spanning the gap. This CDR3 spans 14 amino acids. Germline V gene lookup returns CDR1 LGHNA and CDR2 YNFKEQ. As DNA, the CDR3 is TGTGCCAGCAGCCAAGAACAGGCCCGTAGGGCCATATATTTT. Encoded protein: CASSQEQARRAIYF.

This clone appeared a single time. One end of the junction fails to match germline, which may point to a read error. The chain links TRBV5-8 to TRBJ1-5, with D maybe TRBD1 (5 bases). This CDR3 spans 14 amino acids. Per the germline V gene, CDR1 is SGHTS and CDR2 is YDEGEE. CDR3 protein: CASSLGSGGRLGNF. The DNA for the CDR3 is TGTGCCAGCAGCTTGGGAAGCGGGGGTCGGCTTGGAAATTTT.

Remarks on this clone: Other DNA variants within this sample encode the same CDR3. The chain recombines TRBV18 with TRBJ2-5; D gene unclear. Trimming pared 6 bases from V and 2 bases from J, leaving 4 bases between. This CDR3 contains 11 residues. The germline gives CDR1 KGHSH, CDR2 LQKENI. CDR3 sequence: CASSSQETQYF. Here the CDR3 DNA reads TGTGCCAGCTCGTCTCAAGAGACCCAGTACTTC.

The rearrangement joins TRBV19 to TRBJ2-5; TRBD2 aligns across 11 bases. The germline gives CDR1 LNHDA, CDR2 SQIVND (reference sequence). The CDR3 extends over 17 amino acids. V shed 3 bases and J 3 bases; nucleotides not matched to a gene: 9. Here the CDR3 reads CASSIRGLAGTEETQYF. The DNA of the CDR3 is TGTGCCAGTAGTATTCGAGGACTAGCGGGTACGGAAGAGACCCAGTACTTC.

This chain links TRBV27 with TRBJ2-3; TRBD2 matches 8 bases. This CDR3 has 14 residues. Germline V gives CDR1 MNHEY, CDR2 SMNVEV (reference sequence). With V trimmed by 7 bases and J by 1 base, 4 bases remained unmatched. The CDR3 protein is CASKLTSGTDTQYF. CDR3 nucleotide sequence: TGTGCCAGCAAACTGACTAGCGGCACAGATACGCAGTATTTT.

The chain combines TRBV5-1 with TRBJ2-3; no definite D call. The CDR3 runs 16 residues. V lost 3 bases to trimming and J lost 2 bases, with 16 bases between them. Germline CDR1 reads SGHRS; CDR2 reads YFSETQ. The CDR3 nucleotides read TGCGCCAGCAGCTCCGCTGGGCCGACGGTCACAGATACGCAGTATTTT. It is translated as CASSSAGPTVTDTQYF.

V usage is TRBV29-1 and J usage is TRBJ2-7; 16 bases match TRBD2. The CDR3 loop spans 15 amino acids. Germline-derived CDR1 and CDR2 are SQVTM and ANQGSEA. After removal of 3 bases from V and 4 bases from J, the junction contained 3 bases not matched to a gene. The CDR3 reads CSVEGLAGGPYEQYF. The DNA for the CDR3 is TGCAGCGTTGAGGGACTAGCGGGAGGGCCGTACGAGCAGTACTTC.

The chain joins TRBV30 to TRBJ1-3, with 7 nucleotides matching TRBD1. The CDR3 consists of 14 residues. The V gene's germline CDR1 is GTSNPN and CDR2 SVGIG (reference sequence). The J segment lost 1 base and the V segment lost 2 bases, leaving 2 bases of the junction unmatched. The CDR3 bases are TGTGCCTGGAGTCACAGGGGATCTGGAAACACCATATATTTT. The encoded protein is CAWSHRGSGNTIYF. Supplemented by reference TRBV30 and TRBJ1-3, the full variable domain reads SQTIHQWPATLVQPVGSPLSLECTVEGTSNPNLYWYRQAAGRGLQLLFYSVGIGQISSEVPQNLSASRPQDRQFILSSKKLLLSDSGFYLCAWSHRGSGNTIYFGEGSWLTVV.

This clone was counted a single time. The chain joins TRBV5-1 to TRBJ1-1; tentatively, D is TRBD1 (6 bases). There are 13 residues in the CDR3. V was cut by 0 bases and J by 8 bases, with 11 bases left in between. Germline CDR1 SGHRS, CDR2 YFSETQ. CDR3 DNA: TGCGCCAGCAGCTTGGATCCCACAGGGGAAGCTTTCTTT. Its protein is CASSLDPTGEAFF.

The chain joins TRBV28 to TRBJ2-5; 9 bases are a match to TRBD1. The end of the DNA fits TRBJ2-7 better, so the J call may be wrong. The CDR3 covers 15 residues. The V gene's germline CDR1 is MDHEN and CDR2 SYDVKM. The chain's CDR3 is CASSSHGTGRYEQYF. CDR3 DNA: TGTGCCAGCAGTTCCCACGGGACAGGGCGCTACGAGCAGTACTTC.

The CDR3 spells CASSVDPGGVSGNTIYF. In DNA form, the CDR3 reads TGTGCCAGCAGCGTAGATCCAGGAGGCGTCTCTGGAAACACCATATATTTT. The V call is TRBV9, the J call TRBJ1-3; unclear D gene. The V gene lost 0 bases and the J gene lost 0 bases, with 13 bases spanning the gap. This CDR3 contains 17 residues. Germline V gene data show CDR1 as SGDLS and CDR2 as YYNGEE.

The chain employs TRBV2 and TRBJ2-1; 8 nucleotides agree with TRBD2. The CDR3 extends over 14 amino acids. Germline values: CDR1 SNHLY, CDR2 FYNNEI. Trimming removed 7 bases from V and 6 bases from J; junction bases left unmatched: 8. CDR3 in amino acids: CASTEGTRSNEQFF. CDR3 DNA sequence: TGTGCCAGCACCGAGGGGACTAGGTCCAATGAGCAGTTCTTC.

This rearrangement joins TRBV28 to TRBJ2-3; D unclear. Germline V gene data show CDR1 as MDHEN and CDR2 as SYDVKM. The CDR3 has 14 amino acids. Trimming took 8 bases from V and 4 from J, leaving 16 bases between them. Here the CDR3 DNA reads TGTGCCAGCCACACCCTTCCCGTCCCAGATACGCAGTATTTT. This codes for CASHTLPVPDTQYF.

About this clone itself: The junction differs from germline at one of its ends, possibly a read error. The chain has TRBV7-7 and TRBJ2-5, with a tentative D call TRBD1 (6 bases). CDR3 length equals 15 residues. Germline CDR1 reads SSHAT; CDR2 reads FNYEAQ (reference sequence). CDR3 sequence: CASSFGRQAQETQYF. CDR3 coding DNA: TGTGCTAGCAGCTTTGGTCGACAGGCTCAAGAGACCCAGTACTTC.

This rearrangement joins TRBV7-9 to TRBJ2-5, with TRBD2 identical over 8 bases. CDR3 length equals 15 residues. Germline V gene lookup returns CDR1 SEHNR and CDR2 FQNEAQ (reference sequence). V dropped 5 bases and J dropped 5; count of bases not matched to a gene: 10. The CDR3 reads CASSLGWTSRETQYF. In nucleotides, the CDR3 is TGTGCCAGCAGCCTTGGATGGACTAGCCGGGAGACCCAGTACTTC.

The chain combines TRBV11-2 with TRBJ2-1; 9 nucleotides match TRBD2. The CDR3 runs 17 residues. From germline, CDR1 is SGHAT and CDR2 FQNNGV. The trim removed 0 bases at V and 8 bases at J, leaving 11 bases unmatched. The CDR3 loop is CASSLDLFRGRGHEQFF. The CDR3 DNA sequence: TGTGCCAGCAGCTTAGATTTGTTTCGCGGGAGGGGTCATGAGCAGTTCTTC.

V usage is TRBV9 and J usage is TRBJ2-1; TRBD2 might be the D (5 bases). CDR1 is SGDLS, CDR2 YYNGEE, per germline. The CDR3 loop spans 14 amino acids. V was trimmed by 6 bases and J by 0 bases, leaving 10 bases between them. This CDR3 reads CASNNGDSYNEQFF. Here the CDR3 DNA reads TGTGCCAGCAATAACGGGGACTCCTACAATGAGCAGTTCTTC. Drawing the rest from reference TRBV9 and TRBJ2-1, the complete variable domain is DSGVTQTPKHLITATGQRVTLRCSPRSGDLSVYWYQQSLDQGLQFLIQYYNGEERAKGNILERFSAQQFPDLHSELNLSSLELGDSALYFCASNNGDSYNEQFFGPGTRLTVL.

V gene TRBV10-1 combines with J gene TRBJ2-7, with D maybe TRBD2 (5 bases). V lost 3 bases and J lost 3, with 15 bases in between. Germline CDR1 is WNHNN and CDR2 is SYGVQD (reference sequence). CDR3 length: 15 amino acids. The CDR3 DNA sequence: TGCGCCAGCAGTGAATCGGGATGGTTTGACTACGAGCAGTACTTC. Protein sequence: CASSESGWFDYEQYF.

The CDR3 sequence is CASSQGRYDPSEQYF. The CDR3 coding sequence is TGCGCCAGCAGCCAAGGAAGGTACGACCCCTCCGAGCAGTACTTC. The genes are TRBV4-1 and TRBJ2-7; D not resolved. Germline assignment: CDR1 MGHRA and CDR2 YSYEKL. The V and J ends lost 1 base and 6 bases respectively, with 16 bases between them. The CDR3 loop spans 15 amino acids.

This chain uses TRBV7-3 with TRBJ2-2; D is perhaps TRBD1 (5 bases). The germline gives CDR1 SGHTA, CDR2 FQGTGA. The CDR3 length is 14 residues. Trimming removed 5 bases from V and 6 bases from J, with 13 bases in between. Here the CDR3 reads CASSRAGNPGELFF. For the CDR3, the DNA is TGTGCCAGCAGCCGAGCAGGGAATCCCGGGGAGCTGTTTTTT.

This rearrangement joins TRBV2 to TRBJ1-6; 10 bases are shared with TRBD1. Trimming cost V 3 bases and J 8 bases; bases outside gene matches: 7. This CDR3 is built from 16 residues. Germline V lookup: CDR1 SNHLY, CDR2 FYNNEI. The CDR3 protein is CASSDSQTGGDSPLHF. In DNA, the CDR3 is TGTGCCAGCAGTGATTCGCAGACAGGGGGCGATTCACCCCTCCACTTT.

The chain carries TRBV28 and TRBJ2-7; D remains ambiguous. The germline V and J ends were trimmed by 7 bases and 2 bases, with 15 bases remaining between them. The germline V gene encodes CDR1 MDHEN and CDR2 SYDVKM. This CDR3 has 14 residues. The chain's CDR3 is CASTPALATYEQYF. The DNA of the CDR3 is TGTGCCAGCACCCCAGCTCTGGCAACCTACGAGCAGTACTTC.